Described below is a single T cell receptor (beta chain) sequence and its context. The target antigen is unknown. CDR1 and CDR2 from the germline V gene are SEHNR and FQNEAQ (reference sequence). The CDR3 has 14 residues. The data stem from a study of CXCR3-negative and CXCR3-positive naive CD8 T cells. The study's findings and limits: Naive cells positive for CXCR3 carried more hydrophobic TRB CDR3s than CXCR3-negative ones. Both naive subsets showed comparably high diversity, and memory CD8+ cells showed much lower diversity.

UMI-labeled TRB cDNA libraries were prepared by 5' RACE. Reprocessing the 5' RACE reads, TCRdb reports a single entry for every CDR3 protein and omits DNA. This sample's table reports about 98,000 distinct CDR3 sequences. Naive CD8+ T cells carried a CD45RO-CCR7+CD27+CD95- phenotype. The sequence was obtained from a human donor in good health. Some clones in this sample may be carry-over from other donors' samples. This rearrangement joins TRBV7-9 to TRBJ2-7. The sequencing input was naive CXCR3+ CD8+ T cells from blood. Subset here: CD45RO-CCR7+CD27+CD95- naive CD8+ T cells expressing CXCR3 (TNR3+). The CDR3 loop reads CASSRSESSYEQYF.